These T cell receptor beta chains were read from a single sample in a study of tumor and adjacent non-tumor tissue in lung cancer. TCRdb used MiXCR to reprocess the multiplex PCR reads, holding one entry per CDR3 protein. The sample holds about 110,000 distinct CDR3 sequences, 84% seen once. The sequenced sample was lung tumor tissue. These receptors came from a man between 65 and 80 years old with non-small cell lung cancer. The CDR3 runs from the conserved cysteine through the conserved F or W. Fields, in order: D gene, V gene, J gene, clone size, CDR3 DNA, CDR3 protein. The D gene is left open where the match is weak. Size tells how often a clone was seen (once, few, many) or the class of an expanded clone, and some rows leave it out.

D gene: .
V gene: TRBV6-4
J gene: TRBJ1-2
clone size: .
CDR3 DNA: TGTGCCAGCAATGACACCACTGGGTCAGGCTTTTTGACCTTC
CDR3 protein: CASNDTTGSGFLTF

D gene: .
V gene: TRBV6-5
J gene: TRBJ2-2
clone size: .
CDR3 DNA: TGTGCCAGCAGCCTCAAAGAGAAGGCGAACACCGGGGAGCCGTTTTTT
CDR3 protein: CASSLKEKANTGEPFF

D gene: .
V gene: TRBV12-3/TRBV12-4
J gene: TRBJ2-7
clone size: .
CDR3 DNA: TGTGCCAGCAGCCTTCTGCTCGGACAGAAATCTTCAATGGAGCAGTGTTTC
CDR3 protein: CASSLLLGQKSSMEQCF

D gene: .
V gene: TRBV6-1
J gene: TRBJ1-4
clone size: .
CDR3 DNA: TGTGCCAGCAGAGAAGCTGGTTCGGCAGGGTGCGGTGAAAGACTGTTTTTT
CDR3 protein: CASREAGSAGCGERLFF

D gene: TRBD1
V gene: TRBV6-1
J gene: TRBJ2-1
clone size: .
CDR3 DNA: TGTGCCAGCAATTACCCGGGACAGCTAAACAATGAGCAGTTCTTC
CDR3 protein: CASNYPGQLNNEQFF

D gene: .
V gene: TRBV29-1
J gene: TRBJ2-7
clone size: .
CDR3 DNA: TGCAGCGTTGAGGGGGGGCGGGCAAGCTCCTACGACCAGTACTTC
CDR3 protein: CSVEGGRASSYDQYF

D gene: .
V gene: TRBV4-1
J gene: TRBJ1-5
clone size: .
CDR3 DNA: TGCTCCAGCAGCCAAGACCCGCAGCCCAATCAGCCCCAGCATTTT
CDR3 protein: CSSSQDPQPNQPQHF

D gene: .
V gene: TRBV6-2/TRBV6-3
J gene: TRBJ1-1
clone size: .
CDR3 DNA: TGTGCCAACAGTTACTGGGCAGGTTCGAATACTGAAGCTTCCTTT
CDR3 protein: CANSYWAGSNTEASF

D gene: .
V gene: TRBV5-6
J gene: TRBJ2-2
clone size: .
CDR3 DNA: TGTGCCAGCAGCTTCGTCGGATCGAGAGACATCGGGGAGCTGTTTTTT
CDR3 protein: CASSFVGSRDIGELFF

D gene: .
V gene: TRBV4-1
J gene: TRBJ2-2
clone size: .
CDR3 DNA: TGCGCCAGCAGCCTCAGTGAGGGGGGCATCGGGGAGCTGTTTTTT
CDR3 protein: CASSLSEGGIGELFF

D gene: .
V gene: TRBV18
J gene: TRBJ2-3
clone size: once
CDR3 DNA: TGTGCCAGCTCACAAAACAAGAGGGGGATCACAGATACGCAGTATTTT
CDR3 protein: CASSQNKRGITDTQYF

D gene: .
V gene: TRBV20-1
J gene: TRBJ2-7
clone size: .
CDR3 DNA: TGCAGTGCTAGAGATATGGACATCTCCTACGAGCAGTACTTC
CDR3 protein: CSARDMDISYEQYF

D gene: TRBD1
V gene: TRBV12-3/TRBV12-4
J gene: TRBJ1-2
clone size: .
CDR3 DNA: TGTGTCAGTAATGCCCGGGACAGGGATAGCTATGGCTACACCTTC
CDR3 protein: CVSNARDRDSYGYTF

D gene: TRBD2
V gene: TRBV28
J gene: TRBJ2-5
clone size: many
CDR3 DNA: TGTGCCAGCAGGACTAGCGGGACTCAAGAGACCCAGTACTTC
CDR3 protein: CASRTSGTQETQYF

D gene: TRBD1
V gene: TRBV6-1
J gene: TRBJ1-2
clone size: once
CDR3 DNA: TGTGCTAGCAGTGTGGGATCGACAGGGATGGGCTACACCTTC
CDR3 protein: CASSVGSTGMGYTF

D gene: .
V gene: TRBV11-3
J gene: TRBJ2-7
clone size: .
CDR3 DNA: TGTGCCATCAGCCTGACAGGTGCATACGAGCAGTACTTC
CDR3 protein: CAISLTGAYEQYF

D gene: TRBD1
V gene: TRBV7-8
J gene: TRBJ2-2
clone size: .
CDR3 DNA: TGTGCCAGCTGCTTAGGGACAGTGGTTACCGGGGAGCTTTTTTTT
CDR3 protein: CASCLGTVVTGELFF